This TCR beta chain was recovered during a study of T cell responses to AZD1222 COVID-19 vaccine. Both about-4-week and about-12-week second-dose recipients were combined. Comments on this clone: Its antigen is undetermined.

Notes on the study in general: There were mostly white British donors and more females than males, and clonal diversity was possibly underestimated. Receipt of two AZD1222 doses was followed by a rise in Spike-specific TCR breadth and depth.

Germline V gene lookup returns CDR1 SGHKS and CDR2 YYEKEE (reference sequence). This CDR3 has 15 amino acids. The J segment lost 7 bases and the V segment lost 1 base, leaving 8 bases of the junction unmatched. The repertoire was sequenced with immunoSEQ multiplex PCR; TCRdb's copy has only in-frame clones and lacks some. The table shows approximately 210,000 clones, with roughly 90% occurring only once. The rearrangement uses TRBV5-5 and TRBJ1-3, with 7 bases matching TRBD1. The sequence came from an adult who received the AZD1222 COVID-19 vaccine. The sample consisted of peripheral blood, taken 28 days after the second AZD1222 dose. CDR3 DNA sequence: TGTGCCAGCAGCTTGACAGGGCCCAGGGGGAACACCATATATTTT. Translated: CASSLTGPRGNTIYF. The full variable domain, completed using reference TRBV5-5 and TRBJ1-3, is DAGVTQSPTHLIKTRGQQVTLRCSPISGHKSVSWYQQVLGQGPQFIFQYYEKEERGRGNFPDRFSARQFPNYSSELNVNALLLGDSALYLCASSLTGPRGNTIYFGEGSWLTVV.